This T cell receptor beta chain was obtained from a study of cytomegalovirus exposure and HLA in healthy donors. With regard to this clone: The antigen remains unidentified.

The assay was immunoSEQ multiplex PCR, and TCRdb's table has in-frame clones only and misses some. This table has 60,000 to 65,000 clones, about 95% appearing once. The V segment lost 0 bases and the J segment 1 base; nucleotides outside the gene matches: 4. CDR1 is SGDLS, CDR2 YYNGEE, per germline. The CDR3 runs 15 residues. Study-wide results and caveats: The tendency of first-cohort TCR clusters to co-occur in the 120 validation repertoires was identified by a subsequent analysis. Usually a TCR sequence was rare, but some public TCRs were found in many donors.

This chain links TRBV9 with TRBJ2-7; 7 nucleotides align to TRBD2. This TCR was sampled from a woman in her late teens or twenties in good health and CMV-seropositive. The specimen sequenced was PBMCs. The CDR3 DNA follows: TGTGCCAGCAGCGTAGCGGCTAGCGGATCCTACGAGCAGTACTTC. It is translated as CASSVAASGSYEQYF.